This T cell receptor beta chain was sequenced in a study of blood T cell repertoires in COVID-19 (dated by TCRdb to the early 2020s). For the wider study: Samples from collaborators originated in the United States, Italy and Spain and spanned both the acute and convalescent phases of COVID-19. The prospective study material was composed of cDNA or gDNA derived from T cells, B-cell-depleted T cells, or PBMCs. The dataset comprised deeply sampled blood TCRbeta repertoires from subjects exposed to, actively infected with, or recovered from COVID-19. The repertoires were released in a freely available public database intended as a resource for research on the immune response to SARS-CoV-2. Samples were obtained from the ongoing ImmuneRACE study (first 160 participants) and from about 1,300 subjects provided by 6 global collaborators. The sample metadata nearly always contained a de-identified subject ID, COVID-19 status, age in years and sex. Where HLA class I and class II types were available, the types were taken from metadata supplied by the sample provider, not from assay-based typing.

Collaborating institutions collected whole blood in K2EDTA tubes following their own protocols. For TCRbeta analysis, collaborators shipped samples as frozen whole blood, isolated PBMCs, or DNA extracted from either of those sample types. As regards this clone: Its specific antigen is unknown. No qualities accompany the bases; no much larger clone lies one base away.

Overall results and qualifications from the work: The quantity of clinical and demographic metadata differed by source and by participant and was supplied without curation.

TCRbeta CDR3 regions were amplified from genomic DNA by means of the immunoSEQ Assay, a bias-controlled multiplex PCR. In the authors' own workflow: Nucleated cell counts per sample were estimated from amplification of reference gene primers within the assay. To quantify the absolute abundance of each unique TCRbeta CDR3 rearrangement, sequence reads were collapsed and filtered. For each sample, productive Simpson clonality was calculated as the square root of Simpson's diversity index over productive rearrangements. The table was pulled from immuneACCESS by TCRdb, which kept in-frame rearrangements only. Such tables lose some clones; where checked, under half of the loss comes from unresolved V genes, and the rest has no known cause. D and trimming were read from the DNA, whereas the V and J calls and clone size are those reported in that table. Recorded for this sample are about 100,000 clones; 80% of them occurred a single time. Of the sample, around 29% falls within the top ten clones.

V loses 6 bases at its end and J loses 4 bases; junction bases beyond the gene matches: 3. CDR1 and CDR2 (MNHEY, SVGEGT) derive from the germline V gene. The CDR3 sequence holds 13 residues, the cysteine and phenylalanine included. The read is trimmed to its CDR3 DNA, 39 bases read in frame from base 1. Sequencing input: peripheral blood. The receptor's source is a man between 70 and 80 years old with active or convalescent COVID-19. The rearranged segments are TRBV6-2 or TRBV6-3 and TRBJ1-1; the central 9 bases match TRBD1. The DNA is TGTGCCAGCAGCCTGACAGGGGGCACTGAAGCTTTCTTT. Its product reads: CASSLTGGTEAFF.